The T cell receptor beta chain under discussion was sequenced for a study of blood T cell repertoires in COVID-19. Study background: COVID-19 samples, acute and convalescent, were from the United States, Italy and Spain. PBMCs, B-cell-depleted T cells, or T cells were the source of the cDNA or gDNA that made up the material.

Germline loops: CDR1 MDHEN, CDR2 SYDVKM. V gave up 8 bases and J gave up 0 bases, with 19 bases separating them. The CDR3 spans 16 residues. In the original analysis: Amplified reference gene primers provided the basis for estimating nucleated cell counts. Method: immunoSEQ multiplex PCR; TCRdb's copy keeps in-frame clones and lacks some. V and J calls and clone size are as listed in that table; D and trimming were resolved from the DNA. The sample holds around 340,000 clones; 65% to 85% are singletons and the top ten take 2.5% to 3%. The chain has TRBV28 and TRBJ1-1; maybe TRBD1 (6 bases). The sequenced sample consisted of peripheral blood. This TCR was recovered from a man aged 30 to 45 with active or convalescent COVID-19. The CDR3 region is CASGQTALAMNTEAFF. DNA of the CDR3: TGTGCCAGCGGACAGACAGCATTAGCCATGAACACTGAAGCTTTCTTT.